Shown below are 18 T cell receptor beta chains from a single sample sequenced in a study of blood T cell repertoires in COVID-19. TCRdb keeps only in-frame clones here, not all; method: immunoSEQ multiplex PCR. Here the sample spans fewer than 300,000 clones, just over 90% being singletons. The source material was peripheral blood. The receptors were gathered from a woman in her twenties or thirties with COVID-19, enrolled during active disease.

The V and J genes are TRBV30 and TRBJ1-1; TRBD1 might be the D (5 bases). Trimming pared 4 bases from V and 0 bases from J, leaving 15 bases between. The CDR3 runs 15 residues. The germline CDR1 and CDR2 sequences are GTSNPN and SVGIG (reference sequence). CDR3 nucleotides: TGTGCCTGGACCCCTTTTGACAGATTGAACACTGAAGCTTTCTTT. It encodes CAWTPFDRLNTEAFF.

The chain joins TRBV6-1 to TRBJ1-1; the D gene is possibly TRBD1 (6 bases). Germline V gives CDR1 MNHNS, CDR2 SASEGT. Trimming removed 3 bases from V and 0 bases from J, with 8 bases in between. This CDR3 has 14 amino acids. The CDR3 sequence is CASSDPGVNTEAFF. CDR3 DNA: TGTGCCAGCAGTGACCCAGGGGTGAACACTGAAGCTTTCTTT.

The V gene is TRBV7-8, the J gene TRBJ1-1, with 8 bases lining up with TRBD1. Germline CDR1 reads SGHVS; CDR2 reads FQNEAQ. This CDR3 contains 17 residues. With V trimmed by 3 bases and J by 3 bases, 12 bases remained unmatched. The DNA of the CDR3 is TGTGCCAGCAGCTTGGTACAGGGGGTCGGTTCGGACACTGAAGCTTTCTTT. Its translation is CASSLVQGVGSDTEAFF.

CDR3 sequence (DNA): TGTGCCAGCTCTAGGGGGCACGAGGGAAACACTGAAGCTTTCTTT. Its translation: CASSRGHEGNTEAFF. The J gene is TRBJ1-1, the V gene TRBV6-5; 7 nucleotides align to TRBD1. The CDR3 covers 15 residues. CDR1 MNHEY and CDR2 SVGAGI come from the germline V gene. Losses at the gene ends were 8 bases for V and 2 bases for J; bases not matched to a gene: 11.

CDR3 sequence: CASSLSSGPLNEQFF. The CDR3 region has the DNA TGTGCCAGCAGCTTATCATCAGGGCCCCTTAATGAGCAGTTCTTC. V is TRBV7-9 and J is TRBJ2-1; D possibly corresponds to TRBD1 (5 bases). The germline V gene encodes CDR1 SEHNR and CDR2 FQNEAQ (reference sequence). V lost 2 bases to trimming and J lost 7 bases, with 15 bases between them. This CDR3 is 15 amino acids long.

This chain uses TRBV5-5 with TRBJ1-2; D possibly corresponds to TRBD1 (6 bases). CDR3 length equals 14 residues. V was cut by 0 bases and J by 8 bases, with 14 bases left in between. Germline V CDR1 and CDR2: SGHKS, YYEKEE (reference sequence). The CDR3 loop is CASSLVLAGEGYTF. CDR3 DNA sequence: TGTGCCAGCAGCTTGGTTTTGGCAGGGGAAGGCTACACCTTC. Together with reference TRBV5-5 and TRBJ1-2, the CDR3 gives the full variable domain: DAGVTQSPTHLIKTRGQQVTLRCSPISGHKSVSWYQQVLGQGPQFIFQYYEKEERGRGNFPDRFSARQFPNYSSELNVNALLLGDSALYLCASSLVLAGEGYTFGSGTRLTVV.

V gene TRBV9 combines with J gene TRBJ1-1, with 7 nucleotides matching TRBD1. V lost 1 base, J lost 3 bases, and 3 bases stayed unmatched. CDR3 size: 14 residues. CDR1 is SGDLS, CDR2 YYNGEE, per germline. In nucleotides, the CDR3 is TGTGCCAGCAGCGTAACAGGGGTCGACACTGAAGCTTTCTTT. This codes for CASSVTGVDTEAFF.

V usage is TRBV29-1 and J usage is TRBJ1-2; 10 nucleotides line up with TRBD1. The CDR3 loop spans 15 amino acids. The V and J ends lost 4 bases and 3 bases, in that order; junction bases with no gene match: 8. CDR1 is SQVTM and CDR2 is ANQGSEA in the germline V gene. The CDR3 loop reads CSVAGTGDMDYGYTF. The CDR3 DNA follows: TGCAGCGTTGCGGGGACAGGGGACATGGACTATGGCTACACCTTC. The variable domain in full, completed from reference TRBV29-1 and TRBJ1-2, reads SAVISQKPSRDICQRGTSLTIQCQVDSQVTMMFWYRQQPGQSLTLIATANQGSEATYESGFVIDKFPISRPNLTFSTLTVSNMSPEDSSIYLCSVAGTGDMDYGYTFGSGTRLTVV.

The rearrangement joins TRBV30 to TRBJ2-7; no clear D. Germline CDR1 is GTSNPN and CDR2 is SVGIG (reference sequence). The V and J ends lost 0 bases and 4 bases respectively, with 16 bases between them. There are 15 residues in the CDR3. Here the CDR3 DNA reads TGTGCCTGGAGTGTATGGGCCTCCGAGTATTACGAGCAGTACTTC. Amino acids: CAWSVWASEYYEQYF.

The V gene is TRBV29-1, the J gene TRBJ2-2; TRBD2 matches at 8 bases. After removal of 5 bases from V and 1 base from J, the junction contained 6 bases not matched to a gene. The CDR3 is made up of 15 amino acids. From germline, CDR1 is SQVTM and CDR2 ANQGSEA. CDR3 bases: TGCAGCGTTTTTACTAGCGGAGTGAACACCGGGGAGCTGTTTTTT. This sequence encodes CSVFTSGVNTGELFF.

The J gene is TRBJ2-7, the V gene TRBV9; 9 positions match TRBD1. Germline trimming cut 4 bases from V and 2 bases from J; bases unmatched to any gene: 10. Germline V gives CDR1 SGDLS, CDR2 YYNGEE. The CDR3 spans 16 residues. The CDR3 sequence is CASSLRGDRAAYEQYF. DNA for the CDR3: TGTGCCAGCAGCTTGAGGGGGGACAGGGCGGCCTACGAGCAGTACTTC.

V is TRBV7-2 and J is TRBJ2-3; 8 bases are a match to TRBD2. The V gene's germline CDR1 is SGHTA and CDR2 FQGNSA. J lost 4 bases, V lost 5 bases, and 5 bases had no gene match. The CDR3 has 14 amino acids. The CDR3 protein is CASSPGRAADTQYF. CDR3 coding DNA: TGTGCCAGCAGCCCCGGGAGGGCCGCAGATACGCAGTATTTT.

This rearrangement joins TRBV6-5 to TRBJ2-3, with 12 bases that match TRBD2. Germline CDR1 is MNHEY and CDR2 is SVGAGI. J lost 4 bases, V lost 6 bases, and 5 bases had no gene match. This CDR3 has 15 amino acids. The CDR3 sequence: CASSLTSGSPDTQYF. The CDR3 region has the DNA TGTGCCAGCAGCTTGACTAGCGGGAGCCCAGATACGCAGTATTTT.

V usage is TRBV28 and J usage is TRBJ1-2, with D hard to call. V was trimmed by 3 bases and J by 5 bases, leaving 13 bases between them. This CDR3 comprises 14 residues. The germline CDR1 and CDR2 sequences are MDHEN and SYDVKM. The DNA of the CDR3 is TGTGCCAGCAGTTTGTTGGTACAGAATTATGGCTACACCTTC. Its translation: CASSLLVQNYGYTF.

The CDR3 here is CASSPDLGGHHSGNTIYF. DNA for the CDR3: TGTGCCAGCAGCCCAGACCTAGGGGGACACCACTCTGGAAACACCATATATTTT. The gene calls are TRBV9 and TRBJ1-3; D perhaps matches TRBD1 (6 bases). The germline V gene has CDR1 SGDLS and CDR2 YYNGEE. The CDR3 has 18 residues. V lost 4 bases and J lost 0, with 20 bases in between.

The chain is built from TRBV3-1 (or the pseudogene TRBV3-2) and TRBJ1-2; maybe TRBD1 (6 bases). Trimming stripped 0 bases from V and 4 bases from J, with 15 bases between. There are 16 residues in the CDR3. In germline, CDR1 is LGHDT, CDR2 YNNKEL (reference sequence). The CDR3 DNA reads as TGTGCCAGCAGCCAAGATGCGGGCAGGGGAATCTATGGCTACACCTTC. The encoded protein is CASSQDAGRGIYGYTF.

The rearrangement uses TRBV3-1 (or the pseudogene TRBV3-2) and TRBJ2-6; 7 nucleotides match TRBD1. With V trimmed by 4 bases and J by 0 bases, 3 bases remained unmatched. CDR1 LGHDT and CDR2 YNNKEL come from the germline V gene (reference sequence). There are 16 residues in the CDR3. CDR3 protein: CASSPGQPSGANVLTF. Here the CDR3 DNA reads TGTGCCAGCAGCCCGGGACAGCCCTCTGGGGCCAACGTCCTGACTTTC.

This chain links TRBV27 with TRBJ1-6; D is ambiguous. The CDR3 sequence is 17 residues long. Trimming left V 3 bases short and J 0 bases short, with 12 bases between. Germline-derived CDR1 and CDR2 are MNHEY and SMNVEV (reference sequence). The CDR3 DNA sequence: TGTGCCAGCAGTTTCTTATTCGGGAGCTCCTATAATTCACCCCTCCACTTT. Translation gives CASSFLFGSSYNSPLHF.